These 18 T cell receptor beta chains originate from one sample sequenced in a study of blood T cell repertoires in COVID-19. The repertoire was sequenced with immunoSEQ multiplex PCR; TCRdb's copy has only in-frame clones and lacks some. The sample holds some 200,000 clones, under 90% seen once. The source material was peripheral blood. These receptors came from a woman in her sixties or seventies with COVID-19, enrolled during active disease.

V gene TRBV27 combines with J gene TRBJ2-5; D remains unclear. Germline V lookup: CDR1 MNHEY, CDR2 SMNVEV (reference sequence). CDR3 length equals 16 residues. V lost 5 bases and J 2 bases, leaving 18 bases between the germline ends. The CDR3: CASSPQAPFGQETQYF. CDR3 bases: TGTGCCAGCAGTCCCCAGGCCCCCTTTGGGCAAGAGACCCAGTACTTC.

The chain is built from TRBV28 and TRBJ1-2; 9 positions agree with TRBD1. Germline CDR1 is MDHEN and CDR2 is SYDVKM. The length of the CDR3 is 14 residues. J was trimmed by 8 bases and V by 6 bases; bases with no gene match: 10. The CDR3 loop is CASSATGGAKGYTF. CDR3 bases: TGTGCCAGCAGCGCCACAGGGGGCGCGAAAGGCTACACCTTC.

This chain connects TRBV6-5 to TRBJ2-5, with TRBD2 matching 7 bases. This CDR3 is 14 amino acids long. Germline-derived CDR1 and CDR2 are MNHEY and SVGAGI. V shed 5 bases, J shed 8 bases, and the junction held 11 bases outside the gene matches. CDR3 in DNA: TGTGCCAGCAGTAACCTAGAGCGGGGTCTAACCCAGTACTTC. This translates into CASSNLERGLTQYF.

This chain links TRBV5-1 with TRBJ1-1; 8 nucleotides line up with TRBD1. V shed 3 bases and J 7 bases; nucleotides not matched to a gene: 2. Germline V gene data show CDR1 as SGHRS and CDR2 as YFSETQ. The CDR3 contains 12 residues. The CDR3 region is CASSWTGLEAFF. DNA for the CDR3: TGCGCCAGCAGCTGGACAGGGCTTGAAGCTTTCTTT. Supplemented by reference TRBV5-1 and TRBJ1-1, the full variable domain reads KAGVTQTPRYLIKTRGQQVTLSCSPISGHRSVSWYQQTPGQGLQFLFEYFSETQRNKGNFPGRFSGRQFSNSRSEMNVSTLELGDSALYLCASSWTGLEAFFGQGTRLTVV.

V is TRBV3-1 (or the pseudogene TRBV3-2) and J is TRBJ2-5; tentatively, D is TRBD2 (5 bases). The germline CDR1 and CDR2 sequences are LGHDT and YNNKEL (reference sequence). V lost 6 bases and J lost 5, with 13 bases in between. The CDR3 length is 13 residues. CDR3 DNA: TGTGCCAGCAGACTCCGGGAAGGCGAGACCCAGTACTTC. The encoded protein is CASRLREGETQYF.

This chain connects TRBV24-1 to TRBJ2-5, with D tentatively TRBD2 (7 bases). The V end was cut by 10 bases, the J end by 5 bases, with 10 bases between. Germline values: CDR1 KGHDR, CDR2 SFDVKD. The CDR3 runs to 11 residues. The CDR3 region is CATGRGETQYF. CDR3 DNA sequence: TGTGCCACGGGGAGGGGGGAGACCCAGTACTTC.

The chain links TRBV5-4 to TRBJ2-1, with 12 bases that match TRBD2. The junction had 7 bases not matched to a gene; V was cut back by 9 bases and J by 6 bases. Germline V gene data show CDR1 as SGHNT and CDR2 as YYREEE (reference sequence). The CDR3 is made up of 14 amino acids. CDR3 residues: CATWTSGKTNEQFF. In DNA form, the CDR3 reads TGTGCCACCTGGACTAGCGGGAAAACCAATGAGCAGTTCTTC.

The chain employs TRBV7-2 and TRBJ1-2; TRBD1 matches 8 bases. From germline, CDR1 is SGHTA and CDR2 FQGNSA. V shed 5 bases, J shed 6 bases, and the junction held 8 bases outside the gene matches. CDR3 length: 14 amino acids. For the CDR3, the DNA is TGTGCCAGCAGCCAGGACAGGGTTGAGAATGGCTACACCTTC. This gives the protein CASSQDRVENGYTF.

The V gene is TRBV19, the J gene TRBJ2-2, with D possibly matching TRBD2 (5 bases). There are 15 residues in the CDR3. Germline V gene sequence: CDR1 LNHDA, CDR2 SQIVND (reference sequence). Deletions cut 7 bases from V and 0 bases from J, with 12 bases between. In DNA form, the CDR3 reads TGTGCCAGTAAAGCGGTCGTCGCGAACACCGGGGAGCTGTTTTTT. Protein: CASKAVVANTGELFF.

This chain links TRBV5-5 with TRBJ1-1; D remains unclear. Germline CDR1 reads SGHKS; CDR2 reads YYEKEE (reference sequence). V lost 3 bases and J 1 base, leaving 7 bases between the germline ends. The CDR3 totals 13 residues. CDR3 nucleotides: TGTGCCAGCAGCTGGGCCCAGAACACTGAAGCTTTCTTT. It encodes CASSWAQNTEAFF.

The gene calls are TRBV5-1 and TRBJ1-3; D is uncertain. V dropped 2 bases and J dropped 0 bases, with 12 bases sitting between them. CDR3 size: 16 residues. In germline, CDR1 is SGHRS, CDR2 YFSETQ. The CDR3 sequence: CASSLYEQLSGNTIYF. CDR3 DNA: TGCGCCAGCAGCTTATACGAGCAACTCTCTGGAAACACCATATATTTT.

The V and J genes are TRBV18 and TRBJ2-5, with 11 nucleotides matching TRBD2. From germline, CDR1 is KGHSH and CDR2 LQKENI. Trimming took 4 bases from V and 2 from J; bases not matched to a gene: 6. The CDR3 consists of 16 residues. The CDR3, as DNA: TGTGCCAGCTCACTAATAGCGGGAGGGCCTCAAGAGACCCAGTACTTC. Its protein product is CASSLIAGGPQETQYF.

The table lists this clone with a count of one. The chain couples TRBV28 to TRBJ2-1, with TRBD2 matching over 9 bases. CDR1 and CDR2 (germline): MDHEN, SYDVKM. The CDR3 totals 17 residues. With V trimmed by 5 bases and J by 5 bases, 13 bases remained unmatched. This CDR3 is CASSPRGSGRRNNEQFF. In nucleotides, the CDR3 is TGTGCCAGCAGTCCCCGGGGGAGCGGGAGGCGGAACAATGAGCAGTTCTTC. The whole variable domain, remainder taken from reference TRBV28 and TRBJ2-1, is DVKVTQSSRYLVKRTGEKVFLECVQDMDHENMFWYRQDPGLGLRLIYFSYDVKMKEKGDIPEGYSVSREKKERFSLILESASTNQTSMYLCASSPRGSGRRNNEQFFGPGTRLTVL.

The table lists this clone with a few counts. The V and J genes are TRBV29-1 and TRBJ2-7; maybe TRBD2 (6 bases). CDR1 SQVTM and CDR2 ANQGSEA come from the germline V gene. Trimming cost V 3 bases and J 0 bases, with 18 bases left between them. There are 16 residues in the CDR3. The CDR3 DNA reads TGCAGCGTTGAGGGGTGGGTTGGGACTTTCTCCTACGAGCAGTACTTC. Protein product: CSVEGWVGTFSYEQYF.

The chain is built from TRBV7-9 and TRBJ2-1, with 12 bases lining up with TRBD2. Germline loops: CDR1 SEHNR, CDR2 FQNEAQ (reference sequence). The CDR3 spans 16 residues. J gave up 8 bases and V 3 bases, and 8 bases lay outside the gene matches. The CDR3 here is CASSFLRLAGVDEQFF. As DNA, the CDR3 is TGTGCCAGCAGCTTTCTCCGACTAGCGGGAGTGGATGAGCAGTTCTTC.

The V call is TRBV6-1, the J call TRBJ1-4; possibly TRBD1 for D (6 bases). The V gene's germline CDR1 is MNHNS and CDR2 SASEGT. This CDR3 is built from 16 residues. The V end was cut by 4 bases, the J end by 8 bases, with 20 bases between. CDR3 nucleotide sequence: TGTGCCAGCAGTGCGTCCACAGGGTTCGGGCCCGAAAAACTGTTTTTT. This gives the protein CASSASTGFGPEKLFF.

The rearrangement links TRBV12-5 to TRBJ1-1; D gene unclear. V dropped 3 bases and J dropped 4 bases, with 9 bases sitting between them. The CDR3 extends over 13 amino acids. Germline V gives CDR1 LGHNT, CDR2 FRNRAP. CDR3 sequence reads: CASGFESGTEAFF. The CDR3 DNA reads TGTGCTAGTGGTTTTGAAAGCGGCACTGAAGCTTTCTTT. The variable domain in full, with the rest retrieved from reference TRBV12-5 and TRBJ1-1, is DARVTQTPRHKVTEMGQEVTMRCQPILGHNTVFWYRQTMMQGLELLAYFRNRAPLDDSGMPKDRFSAEMPDATLATLKIQPSEPRDSAVYFCASGFESGTEAFFGQGTRLTVV.

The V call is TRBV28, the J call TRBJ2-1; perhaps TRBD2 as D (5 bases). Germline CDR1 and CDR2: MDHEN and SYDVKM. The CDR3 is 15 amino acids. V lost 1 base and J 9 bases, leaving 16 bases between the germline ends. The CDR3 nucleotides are TGTGCCAGCAGTTTATTTGGCGGCGGTAGCGTTGAGCAGTTCTTC. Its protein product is CASSLFGGGSVEQFF.